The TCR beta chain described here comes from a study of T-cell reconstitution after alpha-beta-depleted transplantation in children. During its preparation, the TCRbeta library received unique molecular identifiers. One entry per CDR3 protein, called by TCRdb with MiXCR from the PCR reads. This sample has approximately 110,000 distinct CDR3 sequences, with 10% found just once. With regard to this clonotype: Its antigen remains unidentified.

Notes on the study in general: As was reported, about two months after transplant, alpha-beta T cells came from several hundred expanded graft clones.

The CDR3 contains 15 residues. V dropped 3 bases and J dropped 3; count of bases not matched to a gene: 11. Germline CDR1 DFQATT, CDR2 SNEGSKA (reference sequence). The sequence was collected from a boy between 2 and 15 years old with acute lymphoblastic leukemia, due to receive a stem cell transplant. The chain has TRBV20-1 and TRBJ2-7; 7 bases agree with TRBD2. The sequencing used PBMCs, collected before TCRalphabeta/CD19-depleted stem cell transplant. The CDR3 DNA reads TGCAGTGCTAGGGGAGTGACTAGCACCGACTACGAGCAGTACTTC. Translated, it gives CSARGVTSTDYEQYF.